Each of the 29 T cell receptor beta chains below was sequenced from the same sample in a study of cytomegalovirus exposure and HLA in healthy donors. PCR employed 60 Vbeta and 13 Jbeta primers. Sequencing was performed with immunoSEQ multiplex PCR; in TCRdb, only in-frame clones are kept and a portion is missing. The sample includes about 190,000 clones, about 83% of them seen just once. Sample: PBMCs. The receptors were gathered from a woman aged 25 to 39 in good health and CMV-seropositive.

This clone was recorded a few times. V is TRBV10-1 and J is TRBJ2-1; 14 bases match TRBD2. Germline-derived CDR1 and CDR2 are WNHNN and SYGVQD (reference sequence). The J segment lost 12 bases and the V segment lost 6 bases, leaving 10 bases of the junction unmatched. The CDR3 is 15 amino acids. The CDR3 DNA follows: TGCGCCAGCAGCCCCGGACTAGCGGGGGGCCCGGGGCAGTTCTTC. Its translation: CASSPGLAGGPGQFF.

The rearrangement links TRBV6-1 to TRBJ1-1, with 7 nucleotides matching TRBD1. Germline-derived CDR1 and CDR2 are MNHNS and SASEGT. This CDR3 is built from 13 residues. Trimming at V came to 5 bases and at J to 1 base, leaving 1 base not matched to a gene. CDR3 sequence reads: CASSRDRNTEAFF. The CDR3 bases are TGTGCCAGCAGTCGGGACAGGAACACTGAAGCTTTCTTT.

The chain recombines TRBV4-1 with TRBJ2-7; TRBD2 matches 15 bases. Germline CDR1 and CDR2: MGHRA and YSYEKL. CDR3 size: 15 residues. The junction had 5 bases not matched to a gene; V was cut back by 4 bases and J by 7 bases. This chain's CDR3 is CASSPGTSGRREQYF. The DNA for the CDR3 is TGCGCCAGCAGCCCCGGGACTAGCGGGAGGAGGGAGCAGTACTTC.

The V gene is TRBV10-2, the J gene TRBJ2-5, with 9 bases fitting TRBD2. The CDR3 spans 16 residues. V dropped 2 bases and J dropped 4; count of bases not matched to a gene: 8. Germline CDR1 WSHSY, CDR2 SAAADI. In DNA, the CDR3 is TGCGCCAGCAGTGAGACCGACTGGGGACTAGCAGAGACCCAGTACTTC. This encodes CASSETDWGLAETQYF.

The chain is built from TRBV11-2 and TRBJ1-1; tentative D call: TRBD1 (5 bases). V lost 3 bases, J lost 4 bases, and 9 bases lay in between. The CDR3 length is 13 residues. CDR1 is SGHAT, CDR2 FQNNGV, per germline. Written as DNA, the CDR3 is TGTGCCAGCAGCTTTTGGCAGGGCACTGAAGCTTTCTTT. The encoded protein is CASSFWQGTEAFF.

The table lists this clone with a count of one. This chain joins TRBV2 and TRBJ1-4, with D tentatively TRBD1 (6 bases). Germline V gene lookup returns CDR1 SNHLY and CDR2 FYNNEI. The V gene lost 3 bases and the J gene lost 4 bases, with 18 bases spanning the gap. The CDR3 consists of 17 residues. The CDR3 bases are TGTGCCAGCAGTGACCGGGGGGCCACTGCCTTTAATGAAAAACTGTTTTTT. Its translation is CASSDRGATAFNEKLFF.

The rearrangement uses TRBV11-3 and TRBJ2-2, with D unresolved. The CDR3 runs to 13 residues. Looked up from germline, CDR1 is SGHNT and CDR2 is YENEEA. Trimming cost V 3 bases and J 6 bases, with 8 bases left between them. CDR3 in amino acids: CASSFESPGELFF. The CDR3 DNA reads as TGTGCCAGCAGCTTTGAGTCCCCCGGGGAGCTGTTTTTT.

The rearrangement joins TRBV7-2 to TRBJ2-5; 9 nucleotides line up with TRBD1. This CDR3 spans 15 amino acids. Trimming cost V 5 bases and J 4 bases; bases outside gene matches: 8. Per the germline V gene, CDR1 is SGHTA and CDR2 is FQGNSA. CDR3 DNA: TGTGCCAGCAGCCTCCTACCGGACAGGGGAGAGACCCAGTACTTC. Protein product: CASSLLPDRGETQYF.

The chain couples TRBV19 to TRBJ2-5; TRBD1 aligns across 7 bases. This CDR3 is 14 amino acids long. Germline values: CDR1 LNHDA, CDR2 SQIVND (reference sequence). V trimming: 5 bases; J trimming: 2 bases; junction bases outside the gene matches: 5. The CDR3, as DNA: TGTGCCAGTAGTGTCCGGGACAGACAAGAGACCCAGTACTTC. Its translation: CASSVRDRQETQYF.

This clone was detected only a few times. The rearrangement joins TRBV19 to TRBJ2-5; 10 bases map to TRBD1. The V and J ends lost 10 bases and 3 bases, in that order; junction bases with no gene match: 5. Germline loops: CDR1 LNHDA, CDR2 SQIVND (reference sequence). This CDR3 comprises 13 residues. CDR3 in amino acids: CATRDRGKETQYF. Here the CDR3 DNA reads TGTGCCACCCGGGACAGGGGAAAAGAGACCCAGTACTTC.

The chain links TRBV18 to TRBJ2-7; 10 nucleotides agree with TRBD1. CDR1 is KGHSH and CDR2 is LQKENI in the germline V gene. The trim removed 0 bases at V and 5 bases at J, leaving 7 bases unmatched. The CDR3 totals 16 residues. CDR3 loop: CASSPPDRGVYDEQYF. CDR3 nucleotides: TGTGCCAGCTCACCACCGGACAGGGGGGTTTACGACGAGCAGTACTTC. Together with reference TRBV18 and TRBJ2-7, the CDR3 gives the full variable domain: NAGVMQNPRHLVRRRGQEARLRCSPMKGHSHVYWYRQLPEEGLKFMVYLQKENIIDESGMPKERFSAEFPKEGPSILRIQQVVRGDSAAYFCASSPPDRGVYDEQYFGPGTRLTVT.

This chain joins TRBV6-5 and TRBJ1-2, with a tentative D call TRBD1 (5 bases). Trimming pared 6 bases from V and 4 bases from J, leaving 18 bases between. The CDR3 spans 15 residues. CDR1 and CDR2 from the germline V gene are MNHEY and SVGAGI. The DNA for the CDR3 is TGTGCCAGCAGCCCGAACCTTGGGGCTGGCTATGGCTACACCTTC. Translation gives CASSPNLGAGYGYTF.

In this sample, this clone turned up a few times. The chain couples TRBV4-3 to TRBJ1-1; D is uncertain. This CDR3 has 16 amino acids. Between the trimmed V and J ends, which lost 0 bases and 3 bases, there was a span of 14 bases. CDR1 and CDR2 from the germline V gene are LGHNA and YSLEER. CDR3 nucleotides: TGCGCCAGCAGCCAAGATGGTAGGGTGGAGGACACTGAAGCTTTCTTT. Translation gives CASSQDGRVEDTEAFF.

The CDR3 is CASSFRRTGRMNTEAFF. CDR3 in DNA: TGTGCCAGCAGTTTCCGACGGACAGGAAGGATGAACACTGAAGCTTTCTTT. V gene TRBV28 combines with J gene TRBJ1-1, with 7 positions matching TRBD1. Germline lookup yields CDR1 MDHEN and CDR2 SYDVKM. The junction had 10 bases not matched to a gene; V was cut back by 3 bases and J by 0 bases. This CDR3 has 17 amino acids.

This clone has just one count. The rearrangement links TRBV4-2 to TRBJ2-1, with 10 bases matching TRBD2. CDR3 length: 17 amino acids. V dropped 6 bases and J dropped 8; count of bases not matched to a gene: 16. Looked up from germline, CDR1 is LGHNA and CDR2 is YNFKEQ. The CDR3, as DNA: TGTGCCAGCAGTCCAAGATCCCCTAGCGGGAGTGTTTATGAGCAGTTCTTC. As protein: CASSPRSPSGSVYEQFF.

This rearrangement joins TRBV9 to TRBJ1-2; no definite D call. Germline CDR1 and CDR2: SGDLS and YYNGEE. The V end lost 7 bases, the J end lost 3 bases, and 10 bases lay between the germline ends. The CDR3 totals 12 residues. The CDR3 nucleotides are TGTGCCAGCCAAAGTACAGACTATGGCTACACCTTC. Protein product: CASQSTDYGYTF.

The chain combines TRBV7-9 with TRBJ1-2; 7 bases agree with TRBD1. Germline loops: CDR1 SEHNR, CDR2 FQNEAQ (reference sequence). This CDR3 comprises 15 residues. V trimming: 5 bases; J trimming: 4 bases; junction bases outside the gene matches: 10. CDR3 bases: TGTGCCAGCAGCCGTATTCAGGGGGAACCCTATGGCTACACCTTC. Amino acid sequence: CASSRIQGEPYGYTF.

The count of this clone is one. Relative to the germline gene, one junction end is altered; a read error may explain this. The chain has TRBV7-9 and TRBJ1-4; no clear D gene. The CDR3 has 12 residues. Germline CDR1 reads SEHNR; CDR2 reads FQNEAQ (reference sequence). CDR3: CSSSLFSGGLFF. The CDR3 DNA reads TGTTCCAGCAGCTTATTTTCCGGAGGACTGTTTTTT.

The chain carries TRBV7-2 and TRBJ2-7; no firm D call. Germline lookup yields CDR1 SGHTA and CDR2 FQGNSA. CDR3 length: 11 amino acids. V lost 1 base and J 4 bases, leaving 2 bases between the germline ends. The CDR3 DNA is TGTGCCAGCAGCTTAGTATACGAGCAGTACTTC. Translation gives CASSLVYEQYF.

V and J are TRBV18 and TRBJ1-5; TRBD1 aligns across 7 bases. The CDR3 length is 14 residues. From germline, CDR1 is KGHSH and CDR2 LQKENI. With V trimmed by 3 bases and J by 3 bases, 2 bases remained unmatched. CDR3 in DNA: TGTGCCAGCTCACCGACAGGGAACAATCAGCCCCAGCATTTT. Translated, it gives CASSPTGNNQPQHF.

The rearrangement links TRBV19 to TRBJ2-7; a possible D gene is TRBD2 (7 bases). The CDR3 covers 15 residues. V was pared by 9 bases and J by 4 bases, with 22 bases between. Germline V gene data show CDR1 as LNHDA and CDR2 as SQIVND (reference sequence). The CDR3 sequence is CASTPSGRGGYEQYF. The CDR3 DNA follows: TGTGCCAGCACGCCGTCGGGCAGGGGAGGGTACGAGCAGTACTTC.

The V gene is TRBV18, the J gene TRBJ2-3, with no clear D. Germline lookup yields CDR1 KGHSH and CDR2 LQKENI. V lost 4 bases, J lost 0 bases, and 11 bases lay in between. The CDR3 is made up of 15 amino acids. The CDR3 loop is CASSQLPTSTDTQYF. In nucleotides, the CDR3 is TGTGCCAGCTCACAGTTACCTACTAGCACAGATACGCAGTATTTT.

Written as DNA, the CDR3 is TGCACCAGCAGCTCGTCCCTCTACGAGCAGTACTTC. This translates into CTSSSSLYEQYF. The chain recombines TRBV1 with TRBJ2-7; the D call of TRBD2 is as the table states it, not checked on the DNA. TRBV1 is deemed a pseudogene. CDR3 size: 12 residues.

This clone came up once. This rearrangement joins TRBV9 to TRBJ1-1; the D gene is possibly TRBD1 (5 bases). CDR1 SGDLS and CDR2 YYNGEE come from the germline V gene. The CDR3 covers 12 residues. Trimming cost V 2 bases and J 10 bases, with 12 bases left between them. This CDR3 reads CASSVPGRGAFF. Here the CDR3 DNA reads TGTGCCAGCAGCGTTCCGGGGAGGGGAGCTTTCTTT.

The V gene is TRBV10-3, the J gene TRBJ1-2; the match to TRBD1 covers 9 bases. Trimming cost V 5 bases and J 4 bases; bases outside gene matches: 5. CDR1 and CDR2 from the germline V gene are ENHRY and SYGVKD. The CDR3 loop spans 14 amino acids. The CDR3 here is CAISRQGEVYGYTF. CDR3 bases: TGTGCCATCAGTAGACAGGGGGAGGTCTATGGCTACACCTTC.

The chain combines TRBV6-5 with TRBJ1-4; D is uncertain. This CDR3 comprises 13 residues. Trimming removed 1 base from V and 4 bases from J, with 4 bases in between. The V gene's germline CDR1 is MNHEY and CDR2 SVGAGI. CDR3: CASSYFLNEKLFF. As DNA, the CDR3 is TGTGCCAGCAGTTACTTCCTTAATGAAAAACTGTTTTTT.

The V and J genes are TRBV7-8 and TRBJ1-5; weak D call: TRBD1 (5 bases). The CDR3 spans 18 residues. The ends were cut back, 0 bases at V and 5 bases at J, with 20 bases in the middle. From germline, CDR1 is SGHVS and CDR2 FQNEAQ. As DNA, the CDR3 is TGTGCCAGCAGCTTAGCCTCCGGTGCTGGGGCTTCTTATCAGCCCCAGCATTTT. It yields the protein CASSLASGAGASYQPQHF.

The rearrangement joins TRBV5-1 to TRBJ2-7; D ambiguous. Germline V gene data show CDR1 as SGHRS and CDR2 as YFSETQ. Trimming left V 4 bases short and J 3 bases short, with 17 bases between. The CDR3 loop spans 15 amino acids. Here the CDR3 reads CASSPVGSGFYEQYF. In DNA, the CDR3 is TGCGCCAGCAGCCCGGTTGGGTCAGGATTCTACGAGCAGTACTTC.

The CDR3 loop reads CASSSTDRNYGYTF. The CDR3 coding sequence is TGTGCCAGCAGTTCTACCGACAGGAACTATGGCTACACCTTC. The gene calls are TRBV6-5 and TRBJ1-2, with D possibly TRBD1 on 6 matching bases. The CDR3 spans 14 residues. The V and J ends lost 4 bases and 2 bases respectively, with 11 bases between them. In germline, CDR1 is MNHEY, CDR2 SVGAGI.